The 32 T cell receptor beta chains below were found in one sample sequenced in a study of human T cells and chemical hapten exposure. The time point was: patch test 3, about 24 weeks after DPC sensitization. Treatment of the sample: therapeutic diphenylcyclopropenone sensitization with weekly scalp DPC. TCRdb reprocessed the RACE reads via MiXCR and lists one record per CDR3 protein. The table records 150,000 to 200,000 distinct CDR3 sequences, 25% to 30% of them present only once. The material sequenced was whole blood, taken in connection with sensitization to the hapten diphenylcyclopropenone (DPC). The origin of the receptors is a woman aged 18 to 35 with alopecia areata. Some clones in this sample may be carry-over from other donors' samples.

This clonotype was detected a few times. The J gene is TRBJ2-4, the V gene TRBV6-6; a possible D gene is TRBD2 (6 bases). Germline V gene sequence: CDR1 MNHNY, CDR2 SVGAGI (reference sequence). The CDR3 extends over 17 amino acids. Trimming removed 2 bases from V and 2 bases from J, with 16 bases in between. The CDR3 DNA follows: TGTGCCAGCAGTTACGGGACTCGTGGCTCTCCCAAAAACATTCAGTACTTC. Translating it yields CASSYGTRGSPKNIQYF.

This clonotype was detected a few times. The chain joins TRBV12-3 or TRBV12-4 to TRBJ2-7; no firm D call. The CDR3 sequence is 14 residues long. Trimming shortened V by 5 bases and J by 3 bases, and 14 bases separated the two germline ends. The chain's CDR3 is CASSLDISIYEQYF. The CDR3 bases are TGTGCCAGCAGTCTCGACATTAGTATCTACGAGCAGTACTTC.

The chain couples TRBV5-1 to TRBJ2-5; 10 bases are shared with TRBD1. The germline V gene encodes CDR1 SGHRS and CDR2 YFSETQ. V gave up 0 bases and J gave up 2 bases; unmatched junction bases: 1. The CDR3 covers 15 residues. The CDR3 DNA reads as TGCGCCAGCAGCTTGGTGGGACAGGGGCAAGAGACCCAGTACTTC. This translates into CASSLVGQGQETQYF.

V is TRBV15 and J is TRBJ2-7, with a possible D match to TRBD2 (6 bases). V was trimmed by 0 bases and J by 4 bases, leaving 13 bases between them. Germline CDR1 is LNHNV and CDR2 is YYDKDF (reference sequence). The CDR3 loop spans 15 amino acids. The CDR3 region is CATSRDRTTEYEQYF. As DNA, the CDR3 is TGTGCCACCAGCAGAGATAGGACTACCGAGTACGAGCAGTACTTC.

This clonotype was seen more than once but under ten times. The chain has TRBV7-2 and TRBJ2-3; D remains ambiguous. Germline V gene lookup returns CDR1 SGHTA and CDR2 FQGNSA. CDR3 size: 14 residues. V was shortened by 6 bases and J by 0 bases, with 10 bases between the two germline ends. The CDR3 loop is CASSPYSSTDTQYF. The DNA for the CDR3 is TGTGCCAGCAGTCCTTATTCTAGCACAGATACGCAGTATTTT.

The sample holds many counts of this clonotype. The chain carries TRBV10-3 and TRBJ2-1; 16 bases align to TRBD2. From germline, CDR1 is ENHRY and CDR2 SYGVKD. The V and J ends lost 3 bases and 2 bases, in that order; junction bases with no gene match: 1. The CDR3 extends over 17 amino acids. CDR3 loop: CAISDGTSGRAYNEQFF. The CDR3 DNA is TGTGCCATCAGTGACGGGACTAGCGGGAGGGCCTACAATGAGCAGTTCTTC.

This chain connects TRBV4-3 to TRBJ2-1, with TRBD1 identical over 10 bases. V lost 0 bases to trimming and J lost 4 bases; unmatched junction nucleotides: 15. There are 20 residues in the CDR3. Germline CDR1 and CDR2: LGHNA and YSLEER. CDR3 in DNA: TGCGCCAGCAGCCAAGAAGCCGGGACAGGGGACTGGGGACCATACAATGAGCAGTTCTTC. The encoded protein is CASSQEAGTGDWGPYNEQFF.

This rearrangement joins TRBV7-7 to TRBJ2-5, with 9 bases matching TRBD2. V trimming: 3 bases; J trimming: 2 bases; junction bases outside the gene matches: 4. CDR1 and CDR2 from the germline V gene are SSHAT and FNYEAQ (reference sequence). The CDR3 is 15 residues long. The CDR3 loop reads CASSFISGGQETQYF. CDR3 coding DNA: TGTGCCAGCAGCTTCATCAGCGGGGGGCAAGAGACCCAGTACTTC.

This clonotype was found many times. V usage is TRBV20-1 and J usage is TRBJ1-6; D is uncertain. This CDR3 spans 14 amino acids. Germline V gene sequence: CDR1 DFQATT, CDR2 SNEGSKA (reference sequence). Trimming pared 4 bases from V and 7 bases from J, leaving 14 bases between. CDR3 sequence reads: CSATAAVRNSPLHF. DNA for the CDR3: TGCAGTGCTACGGCAGCGGTCCGGAATTCACCCCTCCACTTT.

This clonotype was detected a few times. This sequence joins TRBV4-3 and TRBJ2-7; 7 bases are shared with TRBD2. The CDR3 consists of 15 residues. Germline loops: CDR1 LGHNA, CDR2 YSLEER. The V segment lost 0 bases and the J segment 7 bases; nucleotides outside the gene matches: 9. CDR3 DNA: TGCGCCAGCAGCCAAGAGTGGGGCCGCGGGGGTGAGCAGTACTTC. Its translation: CASSQEWGRGGEQYF.

The chain uses TRBV5-6 and TRBJ2-1; weak D call: TRBD2 (6 bases). The CDR3 loop spans 14 amino acids. Per the germline V gene, CDR1 is SGHDT and CDR2 is YYEEEE. Trimming shortened V by 0 bases and J by 4 bases, and 8 bases separated the two germline ends. The CDR3 loop is CASSLALAYNEQFF. Written as DNA, the CDR3 is TGTGCCAGCAGCTTGGCACTAGCATACAATGAGCAGTTCTTC.

The chain joins TRBV7-2 to TRBJ2-2, with D unresolved. The CDR3 contains 14 residues. Trimming took off 5 bases at V and 6 bases at J, with 13 bases between the two ends. Germline CDR1 reads SGHTA; CDR2 reads FQGNSA. The CDR3 is CASSEFMVPGELFF. In nucleotides, the CDR3 is TGTGCCAGCAGCGAATTCATGGTGCCCGGGGAGCTGTTTTTT.

The chain has TRBV30 and TRBJ1-5; D remains ambiguous. The CDR3 has 13 amino acids. Looked up from germline, CDR1 is GTSNPN and CDR2 is SVGIG (reference sequence). The germline V and J ends were trimmed by 1 base and 3 bases, with 7 bases remaining between them. This CDR3 is CAWSDGYNQPQHF. For the CDR3, the DNA is TGTGCCTGGAGTGACGGTTACAATCAGCCCCAGCATTTT.

The chain uses TRBV11-2 and TRBJ1-6; D is unresolved. The CDR3 spans 12 residues. Looked up from germline, CDR1 is SGHAT and CDR2 is FQNNGV. Trimming removed 4 bases from V and 15 bases from J, with 13 bases in between. CDR3 protein: CASSSQKINLHF. DNA for the CDR3: TGTGCCAGCAGCTCTCAGAAGATTAACCTCCACTTT.

The V gene is TRBV10-3, the J gene TRBJ1-1; D gene unclear. V lost 8 bases and J lost 5, with 18 bases in between. CDR3 length: 14 residues. CDR1 and CDR2 from the germline V gene are ENHRY and SYGVKD. The CDR3 coding sequence is TGTGCCATCGCTCAGGCCCTTGGAGTGACTGAAGCTTTCTTT. This encodes CAIAQALGVTEAFF.

The rearrangement links TRBV3-1 to TRBJ2-3; 7 bases map to TRBD2. Germline CDR1 and CDR2: LGHDT and YNNKEL (reference sequence). There are 15 residues in the CDR3. V was clipped by 1 base and J by 5 bases; unmatched bases: 6. CDR3 sequence reads: CASSQGSGGGDTQYF. CDR3 nucleotides: TGTGCCAGCAGCCAAGGGTCTGGGGGGGGAGATACGCAGTATTTT.

This clonotype was counted between two and nine times. The rearrangement links TRBV7-9 to TRBJ1-5, with a possible D match to TRBD1 (6 bases). Germline V gene lookup returns CDR1 SEHNR and CDR2 FQNEAQ (reference sequence). This CDR3 has 12 residues. Trimming removed 4 bases from V and 6 bases from J, with 7 bases in between. The CDR3 sequence is CASSSDSQPQHF. For the CDR3, the DNA is TGTGCCAGCAGCTCGGACAGTCAGCCCCAGCATTTT.

This clonotype was recorded a few times. This chain joins TRBV4-3 and TRBJ1-2; D is uncertain. The germline V gene encodes CDR1 LGHNA and CDR2 YSLEER. Trimming took 1 base from V and 3 from J, leaving 12 bases between them. The CDR3 spans 15 residues. The CDR3 nucleotides read TGCGCCAGCAGCCAAGTTATGGGTGGCTACTATGGCTACACCTTC. It encodes CASSQVMGGYYGYTF.

The chain combines TRBV5-1 with TRBJ1-4, with D tentatively TRBD1 (6 bases). Trimming took off 3 bases at V and 0 bases at J, with 18 bases between the two ends. The CDR3 runs 18 residues. Germline V gene sequence: CDR1 SGHRS, CDR2 YFSETQ. CDR3 DNA: TGCGCCAGCAGCTCCTTCCCGGTACAGGGACCAACTAATGAAAAACTGTTTTTT. Protein product: CASSSFPVQGPTNEKLFF.

The gene calls are TRBV4-2 and TRBJ1-2, with 9 positions matching TRBD1. This CDR3 contains 14 residues. V trimming: 0 bases; J trimming: 9 bases; junction bases outside the gene matches: 5. Germline CDR1 LGHNA, CDR2 YNFKEQ. The CDR3 is CASSQEGQGISYTF. DNA for the CDR3: TGTGCCAGCAGCCAAGAGGGACAGGGTATCAGCTACACCTTC.

This clonotype was seen once. The chain carries TRBV4-1 and TRBJ2-7, with 7 bases fitting TRBD2. The germline gives CDR1 MGHRA, CDR2 YSYEKL. The CDR3 has 15 residues. The ends lost 2 bases at V and 6 bases at J; junction bases unmatched: 10. CDR3 in DNA: TGCGCCAGCAGCCAACTTCAGGGTCCGGGGGGCGAGCAGTACTTC. This codes for CASSQLQGPGGEQYF.

This clonotype was found many times. The rearrangement uses TRBV30 and TRBJ2-1, with 9 positions matching TRBD2. V shed 2 bases, J shed 6 bases, and the junction held 8 bases outside the gene matches. The CDR3 runs 15 residues. CDR1 and CDR2 from the germline V gene are GTSNPN and SVGIG (reference sequence). CDR3: CAWSFSSGIGNEQFF. CDR3 bases: TGTGCCTGGAGTTTTTCTAGCGGGATTGGCAATGAGCAGTTCTTC.

The V call is TRBV25-1, the J call TRBJ2-3; either TRBD1 or TRBD2 may supply D (5 bases each). Looked up from germline, CDR1 is MGHDK and CDR2 is SYGVNS. The CDR3 consists of 14 residues. V was clipped by 4 bases and J by 4 bases, with 12 bases between them. CDR3 DNA sequence: TGTGCCAGCAGTGGTGGGACGAATTCAGATACGCAGTATTTT. Amino acids: CASSGGTNSDTQYF.

The chain employs TRBV20-1 and TRBJ2-7, with TRBD2 matching 7 bases. Germline CDR1 reads DFQATT; CDR2 reads SNEGSKA (reference sequence). The junction had 5 bases not matched to a gene; V was cut back by 6 bases and J by 6 bases. The CDR3 spans 11 residues. The CDR3 DNA reads TGCAGTGCCCCGGGGGGAGGCGAGCAGTACTTC. Its protein product is CSAPGGGEQYF.

Remarks on this clonotype: A read error may account for a junction end that differs from germline. The V gene is TRBV20-1, the J gene TRBJ2-7, with 9 nucleotides matching TRBD1. This CDR3 is 13 amino acids long. The V gene's germline CDR1 is DFQATT and CDR2 SNEGSKA (reference sequence). For the CDR3, the DNA is TGCAGTGCTCACAGGGGGCGATCCTCCGAGCAGTACTTC. Amino acid sequence: CSAHRGRSSEQYF.

This chain links TRBV20-1 with TRBJ2-7, with D possibly being TRBD2 (6 bases). This CDR3 contains 12 residues. V lost 3 bases, J lost 6 bases, and 12 bases lay in between. Germline V gene sequence: CDR1 DFQATT, CDR2 SNEGSKA (reference sequence). The CDR3 sequence: CSASPQGGEQYF. The CDR3 coding sequence is TGCAGTGCTAGTCCCCAGGGAGGCGAGCAGTACTTC.

This clonotype has just a few counts. The CDR3 DNA reads as TGTGCCAGCAGTGAGGTTCGAGATACGCAGTATTTT. Translating it yields CASSEVRDTQYF. V is TRBV2 and J is TRBJ2-3; D is unclear. The germline V and J ends were trimmed by 3 bases and 5 bases, with 6 bases remaining between them. Germline V lookup: CDR1 SNHLY, CDR2 FYNNEI. The CDR3 spans 12 residues. Full variable domain (rest looked up from reference TRBV2 and TRBJ2-3): EPEVTQTPSHQVTQMGQEVILRCVPISNHLYFYWYRQILGQKVEFLVSFYNNEISEKSEIFDDQFSVERPDGSNFTLKIRSTKLEDSAMYFCASSEVRDTQYFGPGTRLTVL.

The J gene is TRBJ2-7, the V gene TRBV25-1; D is unclear. Germline CDR1 is MGHDK and CDR2 is SYGVNS. V was cut by 3 bases and J by 5 bases, with 11 bases left in between. This CDR3 is built from 13 residues. Written as DNA, the CDR3 is TGTGCCAGCAGTGACCCGTCCTGGAACGAGCAGTACTTC. It translates to CASSDPSWNEQYF.

V usage is TRBV3-1 and J usage is TRBJ2-3; D is uncertain. V gave up 1 base and J gave up 5 bases, with 16 bases separating them. Germline V gene sequence: CDR1 LGHDT, CDR2 YNNKEL (reference sequence). CDR3 length: 16 amino acids. The CDR3: CASSQGGSRYGDTQYF. CDR3 bases: TGTGCCAGCAGCCAAGGTGGCAGCAGATACGGAGATACGCAGTATTTT.

This clonotype was picked up many times. CDR3 nucleotide sequence: TGCGCCAGCAGCTTGGGGACTAGCGGGACGGTCCACGAGCAGTACTTC. It encodes CASSLGTSGTVHEQYF. The chain couples TRBV5-1 to TRBJ2-7; TRBD2 matches at 12 bases. Germline loops: CDR1 SGHRS, CDR2 YFSETQ. The CDR3 has 16 amino acids. Unmatched junction bases numbered 6, after V lost 0 bases and J lost 5 bases.

This chain uses TRBV4-1 with TRBJ1-4; D uncertain. Germline CDR1 MGHRA, CDR2 YSYEKL. The CDR3 runs 15 residues. Trimming removed 1 base from V and 8 bases from J, with 14 bases in between. The CDR3 loop is CASSQVGLSWEKLFF. The CDR3 DNA follows: TGCGCCAGCAGCCAAGTGGGGTTGTCATGGGAAAAACTGTTTTTT.

This clonotype has just a few counts. V usage is TRBV10-2 and J usage is TRBJ1-6; no reliable D call. The CDR3 runs to 14 residues. Trimming shortened V by 9 bases and J by 4 bases, and 13 bases separated the two germline ends. The V gene's germline CDR1 is WSHSY and CDR2 SAAADI. The CDR3 here is CASAPSGYNSPLHF. The CDR3 nucleotides are TGCGCCAGTGCCCCTTCCGGTTATAATTCACCCCTCCACTTT.